This TCR beta chain was identified during a study of T cells of healthy individuals. The CDR3 has 11 amino acids. Between the trimmed V and J ends, which lost 6 bases and 10 bases, there was a span of 13 bases. Germline lookup yields CDR1 SQVTM and CDR2 ANQGSEA. Ten or more counts support this clonotype. TCRdb re-called the 5' RACE reads with MiXCR, one entry per CDR3 protein. The repertoire holds 100,000 or so distinct CDR3 sequences, with 15% to 20% as singletons. This clonotype was obtained from a human donor in good health. This chain joins TRBV29-1 and TRBJ2-1; D is unresolved. As DNA, the CDR3 is TGCAGCGTCCGTCGGTCCCTGGAGCAGTTCTTC. Protein sequence: CSVRRSLEQFF.